This TCR beta chain was sequenced for a study of blood T cells in healthy people across ages. This clonotype was picked up a small number of times. Alongside a J-beta primer mix, a sample-barcoded 5' primer served in a second PCR lasting 7 to 11 cycles. TCRdb independently ran MiXCR on the 5' RACE reads; one entry per CDR3 protein. In the table there are about 780,000 distinct CDR3 sequences, 20% to 30% of which are singletons. The CDR3 contains 15 residues. The V segment lost 5 bases and the J segment 7 bases; nucleotides outside the gene matches: 7. Looked up from germline, CDR1 is MNHEY and CDR2 is SMNVEV (reference sequence). The same data also contributed to another study, on T cells of mothers and their children.

The chain joins TRBV27 to TRBJ1-6; 8 nucleotides agree with TRBD1. Sequencing used blood. The sequence derives from a boy aged 5-17 years in good health. This CDR3 reads CASSPQGAGNSPLHF. The CDR3 DNA sequence: TGTGCCAGCAGTCCCCAGGGGGCTGGGAATTCACCCCTCCACTTT.